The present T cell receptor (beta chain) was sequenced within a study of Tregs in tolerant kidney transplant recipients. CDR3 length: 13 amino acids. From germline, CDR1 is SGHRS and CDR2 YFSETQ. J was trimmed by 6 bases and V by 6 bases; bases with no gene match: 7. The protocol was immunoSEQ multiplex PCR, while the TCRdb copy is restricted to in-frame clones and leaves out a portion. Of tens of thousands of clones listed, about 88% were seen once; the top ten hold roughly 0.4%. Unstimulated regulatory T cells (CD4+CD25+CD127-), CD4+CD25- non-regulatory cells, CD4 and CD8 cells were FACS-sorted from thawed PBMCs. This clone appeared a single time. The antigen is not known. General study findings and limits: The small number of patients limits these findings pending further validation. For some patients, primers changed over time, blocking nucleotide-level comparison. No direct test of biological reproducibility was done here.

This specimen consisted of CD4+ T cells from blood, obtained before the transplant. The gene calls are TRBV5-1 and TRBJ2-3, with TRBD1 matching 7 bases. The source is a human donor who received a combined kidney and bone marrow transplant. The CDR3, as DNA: TGCGCCAGCATGACAGGGCCTGGGGATACGCAGTATTTT. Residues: CASMTGPGDTQYF.